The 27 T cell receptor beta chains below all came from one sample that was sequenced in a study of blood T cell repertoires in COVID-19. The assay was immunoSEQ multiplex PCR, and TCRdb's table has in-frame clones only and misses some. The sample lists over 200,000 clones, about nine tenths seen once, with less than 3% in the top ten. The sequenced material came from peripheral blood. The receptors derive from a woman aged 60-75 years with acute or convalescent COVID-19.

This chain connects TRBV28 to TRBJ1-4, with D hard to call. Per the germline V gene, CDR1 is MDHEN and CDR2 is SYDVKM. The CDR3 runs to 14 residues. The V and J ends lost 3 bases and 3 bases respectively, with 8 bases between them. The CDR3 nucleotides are TGTGCCAGCAGTTTCGTACAGTCTAATGAAAAACTGTTTTTT. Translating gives CASSFVQSNEKLFF.

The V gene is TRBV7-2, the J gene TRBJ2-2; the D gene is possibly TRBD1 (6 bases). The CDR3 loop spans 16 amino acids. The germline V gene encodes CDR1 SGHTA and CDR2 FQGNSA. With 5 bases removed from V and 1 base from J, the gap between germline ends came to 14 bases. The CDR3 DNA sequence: TGTGCCAGCAGCCGCACCGGGACAAAGAACACCGGGGAGCTGTTTTTT. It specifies CASSRTGTKNTGELFF.

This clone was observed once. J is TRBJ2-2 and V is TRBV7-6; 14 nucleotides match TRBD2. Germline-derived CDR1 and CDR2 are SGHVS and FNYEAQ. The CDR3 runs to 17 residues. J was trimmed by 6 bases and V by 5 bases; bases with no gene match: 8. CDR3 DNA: TGTGCCAGCAGCCCTAGGGGGACTAGCGGGAGCCCCGGGGAGCTGTTTTTT. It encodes CASSPRGTSGSPGELFF.

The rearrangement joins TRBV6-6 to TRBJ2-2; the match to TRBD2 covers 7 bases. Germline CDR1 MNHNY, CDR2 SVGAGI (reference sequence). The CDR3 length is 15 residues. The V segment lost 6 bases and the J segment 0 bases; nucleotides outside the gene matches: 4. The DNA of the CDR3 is TGTGCCAGCAGGGGAGCGGGATCGAACACCGGGGAGCTGTTTTTT. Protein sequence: CASRGAGSNTGELFF.

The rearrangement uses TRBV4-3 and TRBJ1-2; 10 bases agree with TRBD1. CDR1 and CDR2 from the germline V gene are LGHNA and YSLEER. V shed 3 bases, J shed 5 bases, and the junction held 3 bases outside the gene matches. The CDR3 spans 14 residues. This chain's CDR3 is CASSHRTGGYGYTF. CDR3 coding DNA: TGCGCCAGCAGCCACAGGACAGGGGGGTATGGCTACACCTTC.

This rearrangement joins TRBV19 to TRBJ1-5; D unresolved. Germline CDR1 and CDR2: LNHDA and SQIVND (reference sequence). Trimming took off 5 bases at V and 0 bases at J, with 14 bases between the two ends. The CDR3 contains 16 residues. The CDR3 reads CASSGGQDYSNQPQHF. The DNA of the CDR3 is TGTGCCAGTAGTGGAGGCCAAGATTATAGCAATCAGCCCCAGCATTTT.

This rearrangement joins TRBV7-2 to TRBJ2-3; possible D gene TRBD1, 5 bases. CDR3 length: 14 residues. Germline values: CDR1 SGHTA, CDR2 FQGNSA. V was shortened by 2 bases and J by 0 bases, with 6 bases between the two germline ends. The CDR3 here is CASSLTGSTDTQYF. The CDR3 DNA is TGTGCCAGCAGCTTAACAGGTAGCACAGATACGCAGTATTTT.

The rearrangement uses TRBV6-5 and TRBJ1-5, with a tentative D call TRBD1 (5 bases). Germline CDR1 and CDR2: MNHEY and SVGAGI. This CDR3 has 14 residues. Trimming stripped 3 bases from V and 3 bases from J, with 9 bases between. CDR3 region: CASSYRQNNQPQHF. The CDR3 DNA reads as TGTGCCAGCAGTTATCGACAGAACAATCAGCCCCAGCATTTT.

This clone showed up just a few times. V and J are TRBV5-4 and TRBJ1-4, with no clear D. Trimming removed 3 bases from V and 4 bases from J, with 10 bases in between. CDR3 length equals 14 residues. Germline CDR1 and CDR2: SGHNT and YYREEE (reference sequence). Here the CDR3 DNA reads TGTGCCAGCAGCTGGGCGTTGGATAATGAAAAACTGTTTTTT. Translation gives CASSWALDNEKLFF.

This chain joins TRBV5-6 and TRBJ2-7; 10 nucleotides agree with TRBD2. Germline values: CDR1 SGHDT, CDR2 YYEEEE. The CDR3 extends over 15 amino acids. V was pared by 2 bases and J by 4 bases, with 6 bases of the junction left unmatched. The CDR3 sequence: CASSFLAGGAYEQYF. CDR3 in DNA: TGTGCCAGCAGCTTTTTAGCGGGGGGCGCTTACGAGCAGTACTTC.

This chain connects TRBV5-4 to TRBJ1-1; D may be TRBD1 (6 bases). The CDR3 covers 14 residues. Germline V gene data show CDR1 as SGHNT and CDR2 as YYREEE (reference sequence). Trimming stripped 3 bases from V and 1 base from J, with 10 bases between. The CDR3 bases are TGTGCCAGCAGCTCCCTGACAGGGAACACTGAAGCTTTCTTT. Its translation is CASSSLTGNTEAFF.

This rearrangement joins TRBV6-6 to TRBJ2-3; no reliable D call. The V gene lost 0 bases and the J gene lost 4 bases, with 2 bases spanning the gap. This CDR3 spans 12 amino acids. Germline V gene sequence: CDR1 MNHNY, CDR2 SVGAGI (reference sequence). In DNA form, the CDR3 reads TGTGCCAGCAGTTACTCCTCAGATACGCAGTATTTT. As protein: CASSYSSDTQYF.

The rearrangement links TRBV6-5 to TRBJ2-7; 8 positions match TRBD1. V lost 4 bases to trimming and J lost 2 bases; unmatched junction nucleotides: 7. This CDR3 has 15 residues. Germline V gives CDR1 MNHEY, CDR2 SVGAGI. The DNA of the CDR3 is TGTGCCAGCAGTTGGACAGGGACCGCGACCTACGAGCAGTACTTC. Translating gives CASSWTGTATYEQYF.

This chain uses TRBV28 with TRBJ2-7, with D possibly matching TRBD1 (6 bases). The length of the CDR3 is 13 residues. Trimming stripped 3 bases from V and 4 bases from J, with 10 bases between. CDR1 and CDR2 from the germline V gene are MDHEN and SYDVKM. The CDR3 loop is CASSFQGKYEQYF. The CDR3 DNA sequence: TGTGCCAGCAGTTTCCAGGGGAAGTACGAGCAGTACTTC.

CDR3 amino acids: CASRAWTGFGQETQYF. CDR3 bases: TGTGCCAGCAGAGCCTGGACAGGGTTCGGCCAAGAGACCCAGTACTTC. V is TRBV27 and J is TRBJ2-5; 8 nucleotides align to TRBD1. The trim removed 6 bases at V and 1 base at J, leaving 10 bases unmatched. The CDR3 length is 16 residues. Germline CDR1 is MNHEY and CDR2 is SMNVEV (reference sequence).

DNA of the CDR3: TGTGCCAGCAGTGGCTTCCAGGCTGTGCTCACAGATACGCAGTATTTT. Translated, it gives CASSGFQAVLTDTQYF. The chain combines TRBV6-6 with TRBJ2-3, with D uncertain. Trimming cost V 5 bases and J 2 bases, with 17 bases left between them. CDR3 size: 16 residues. Per germline, CDR1 MNHNY and CDR2 SVGAGI (reference sequence).

CDR3 residues: CASGFPGAPNEQFF. CDR3 sequence (DNA): TGTGCTAGTGGTTTCCCGGGAGCACCCAATGAGCAGTTCTTC. The chain employs TRBV12-5 and TRBJ2-1, with D maybe TRBD2 (6 bases). The CDR3 has 14 residues. The ends were cut back, 3 bases at V and 6 bases at J, with 12 bases in the middle. Germline CDR1 LGHNT, CDR2 FRNRAP.

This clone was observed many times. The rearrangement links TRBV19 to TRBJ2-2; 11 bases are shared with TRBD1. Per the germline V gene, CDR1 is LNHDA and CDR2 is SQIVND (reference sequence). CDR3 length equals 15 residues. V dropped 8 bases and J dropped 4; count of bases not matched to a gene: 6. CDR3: CASRNGQGATGELFF. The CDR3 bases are TGTGCCAGTCGGAATGGACAGGGGGCCACCGGGGAGCTGTTTTTT.

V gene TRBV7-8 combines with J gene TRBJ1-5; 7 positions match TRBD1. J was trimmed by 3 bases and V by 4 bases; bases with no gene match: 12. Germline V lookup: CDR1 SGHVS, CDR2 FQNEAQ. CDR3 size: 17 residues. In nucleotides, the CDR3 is TGTGCCAGCAGCTACTCCGACAGGGCCCATTACAATCAGCCCCAGCATTTT. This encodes CASSYSDRAHYNQPQHF.

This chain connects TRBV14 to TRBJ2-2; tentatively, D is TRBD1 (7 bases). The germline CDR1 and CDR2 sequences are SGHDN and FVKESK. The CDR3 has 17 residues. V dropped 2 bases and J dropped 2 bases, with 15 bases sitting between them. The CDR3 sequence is CASSQNRGTVNTGELFF. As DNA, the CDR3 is TGTGCCAGCAGCCAAAACCGCGGGACAGTCAACACCGGGGAGCTGTTTTTT.

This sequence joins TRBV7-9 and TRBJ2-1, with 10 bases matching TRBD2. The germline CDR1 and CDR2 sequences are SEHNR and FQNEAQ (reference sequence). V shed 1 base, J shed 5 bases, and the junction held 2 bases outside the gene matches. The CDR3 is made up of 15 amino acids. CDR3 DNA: TGTGCCAGCAGCTTAGGACTAGCGGGCCACAATGAGCAGTTCTTC. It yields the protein CASSLGLAGHNEQFF.

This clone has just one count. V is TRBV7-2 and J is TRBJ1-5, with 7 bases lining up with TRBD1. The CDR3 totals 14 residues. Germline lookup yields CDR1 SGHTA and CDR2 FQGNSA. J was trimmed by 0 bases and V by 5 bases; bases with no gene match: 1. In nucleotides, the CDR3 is TGTGCCAGCAGCGGGACAGCTAGCAATCAGCCCCAGCATTTT. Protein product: CASSGTASNQPQHF.

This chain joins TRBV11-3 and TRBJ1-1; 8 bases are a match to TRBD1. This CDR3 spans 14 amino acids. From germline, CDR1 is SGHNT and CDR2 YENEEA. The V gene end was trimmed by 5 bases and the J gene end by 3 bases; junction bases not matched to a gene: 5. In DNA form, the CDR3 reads TGTGCCAGCAGCCCGTACAGGGGGGACACTGAAGCTTTCTTT. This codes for CASSPYRGDTEAFF.

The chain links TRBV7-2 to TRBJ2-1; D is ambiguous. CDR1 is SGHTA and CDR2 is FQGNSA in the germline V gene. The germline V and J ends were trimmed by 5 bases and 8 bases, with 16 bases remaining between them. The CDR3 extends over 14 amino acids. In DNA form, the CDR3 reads TGTGCCAGCAGCCCACGTATTCCTAGTGATGAGCAGTTCTTC. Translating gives CASSPRIPSDEQFF.

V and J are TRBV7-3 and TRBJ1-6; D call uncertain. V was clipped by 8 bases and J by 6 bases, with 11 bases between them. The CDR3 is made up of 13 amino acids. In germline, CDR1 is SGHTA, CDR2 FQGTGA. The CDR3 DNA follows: TGTGCCAGCGGGCCGGATTCTAATTCACCCCTCCACTTT. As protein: CASGPDSNSPLHF.

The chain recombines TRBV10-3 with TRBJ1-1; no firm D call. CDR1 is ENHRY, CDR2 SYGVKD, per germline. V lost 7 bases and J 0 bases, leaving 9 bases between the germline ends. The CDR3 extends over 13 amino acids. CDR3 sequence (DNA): TGTGCCATCAAAGAGGTCATGAACACTGAAGCTTTCTTT. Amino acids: CAIKEVMNTEAFF.

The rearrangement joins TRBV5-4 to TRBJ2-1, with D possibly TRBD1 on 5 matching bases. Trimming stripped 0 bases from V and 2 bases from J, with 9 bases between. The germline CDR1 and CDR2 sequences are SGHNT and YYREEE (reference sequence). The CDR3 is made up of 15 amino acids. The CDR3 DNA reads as TGTGCCAGCAGCTTGGGGCAGGGTGCCTACAATGAGCAGTTCTTC. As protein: CASSLGQGAYNEQFF.